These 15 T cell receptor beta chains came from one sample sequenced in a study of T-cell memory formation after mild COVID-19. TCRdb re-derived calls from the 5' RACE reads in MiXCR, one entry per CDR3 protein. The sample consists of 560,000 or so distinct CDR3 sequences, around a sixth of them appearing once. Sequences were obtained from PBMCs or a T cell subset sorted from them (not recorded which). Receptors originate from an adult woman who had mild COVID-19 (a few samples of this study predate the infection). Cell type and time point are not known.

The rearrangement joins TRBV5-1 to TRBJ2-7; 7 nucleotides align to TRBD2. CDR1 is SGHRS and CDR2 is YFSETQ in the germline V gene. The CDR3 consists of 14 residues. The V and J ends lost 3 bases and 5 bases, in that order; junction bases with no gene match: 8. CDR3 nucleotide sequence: TGCGCCAGCAGCTCCGGACTAGATATAAACGAGCAGTACTTC. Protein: CASSSGLDINEQYF.

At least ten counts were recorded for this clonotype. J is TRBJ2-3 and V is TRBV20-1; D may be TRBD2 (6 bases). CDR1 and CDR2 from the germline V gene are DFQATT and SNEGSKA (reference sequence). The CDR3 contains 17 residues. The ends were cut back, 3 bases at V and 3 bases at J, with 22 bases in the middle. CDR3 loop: CSARGGWASSSTDTQYF. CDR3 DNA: TGCAGTGCTAGGGGGGGTTGGGCCTCGAGTTCGACAGATACGCAGTATTTT.

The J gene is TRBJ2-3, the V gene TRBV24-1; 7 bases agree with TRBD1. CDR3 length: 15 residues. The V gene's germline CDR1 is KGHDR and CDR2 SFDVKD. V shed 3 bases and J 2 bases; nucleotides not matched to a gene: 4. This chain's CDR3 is CATSDADRDTDTQYF. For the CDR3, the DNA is TGTGCCACCAGTGATGCTGACAGGGACACAGATACGCAGTATTTT.

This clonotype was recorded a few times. In nucleotides, the CDR3 is TGTGCCTGGAGTTTGTCCGGGAACACTGAAGCTTTCTTT. Residues: CAWSLSGNTEAFF. The chain joins TRBV30 to TRBJ1-1, with unresolved D. Trimming shortened V by 2 bases and J by 1 base, and 8 bases separated the two germline ends. The CDR3 runs to 13 residues. Germline V CDR1 and CDR2: GTSNPN, SVGIG (reference sequence).

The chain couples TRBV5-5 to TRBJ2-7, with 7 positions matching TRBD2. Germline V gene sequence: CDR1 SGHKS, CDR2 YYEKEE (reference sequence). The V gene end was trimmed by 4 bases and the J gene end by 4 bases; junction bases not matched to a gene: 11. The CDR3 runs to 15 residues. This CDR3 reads CASSRPGEGWYEQYF. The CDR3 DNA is TGTGCCAGCAGCCGCCCGGGGGAGGGGTGGTACGAGCAGTACTTC.

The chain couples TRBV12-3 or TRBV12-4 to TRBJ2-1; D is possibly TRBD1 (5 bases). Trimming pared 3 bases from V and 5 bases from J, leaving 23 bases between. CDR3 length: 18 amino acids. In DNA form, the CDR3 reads TGTGCCAGCAGTTTTAGCCTAAGCAGGACACCTGGGGACAATGAGCAGTTCTTC. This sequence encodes CASSFSLSRTPGDNEQFF.

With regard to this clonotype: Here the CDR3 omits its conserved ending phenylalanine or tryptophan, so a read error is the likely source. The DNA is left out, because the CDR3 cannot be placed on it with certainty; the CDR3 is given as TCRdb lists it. The CDR3 sequence: CASSEQGAS. The V and J genes are TRBV6-4 and TRBJ2-1; TRBD1 is the table's D call, not checked against the DNA. The CDR3 numbers 9 amino acids, ends counted. Looked up from germline, CDR1 is MRHNA and CDR2 is SNTAGT.

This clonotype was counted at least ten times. CDR3 nucleotide sequence: TGTGCCAGCAGTCTCGCGGGAGTCGAAGAGACCCAGTACTTC. Translated: CASSLAGVEETQYF. The chain joins TRBV12-3 or TRBV12-4 to TRBJ2-5; TRBD2 agrees at 7 bases. V dropped 5 bases and J dropped 3; count of bases not matched to a gene: 6. This CDR3 is built from 14 residues.

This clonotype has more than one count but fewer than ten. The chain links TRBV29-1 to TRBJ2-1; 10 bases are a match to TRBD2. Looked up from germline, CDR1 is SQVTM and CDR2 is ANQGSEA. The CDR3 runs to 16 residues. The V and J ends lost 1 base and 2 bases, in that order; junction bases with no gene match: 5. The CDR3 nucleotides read TGCAGCGTTGAAGGTTGGCTAGCGGGGGCCTACAATGAGCAGTTCTTC. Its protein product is CSVEGWLAGAYNEQFF.

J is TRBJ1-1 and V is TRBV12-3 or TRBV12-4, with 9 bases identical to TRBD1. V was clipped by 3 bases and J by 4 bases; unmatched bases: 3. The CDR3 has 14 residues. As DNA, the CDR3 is TGTGCCAGCAGTTTTGGGACAGGGAGCACTGAAGCTTTCTTT. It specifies CASSFGTGSTEAFF.

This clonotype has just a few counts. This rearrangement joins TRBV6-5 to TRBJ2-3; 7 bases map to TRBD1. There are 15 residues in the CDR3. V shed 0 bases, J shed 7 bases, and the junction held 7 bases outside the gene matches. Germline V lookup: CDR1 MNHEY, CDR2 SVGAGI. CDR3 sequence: CASSYSGQPSYTQYF. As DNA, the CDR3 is TGTGCCAGCAGTTACTCGGGACAGCCGTCATATACGCAGTATTTT.

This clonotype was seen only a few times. The CDR3 DNA sequence: TGTGCCACCTCCGGCCTGGGGACAGGGGCCCACGAGCAGTACTTC. Protein: CATSGLGTGAHEQYF. The chain has TRBV25-1 and TRBJ2-7, with TRBD1 matching over 10 bases. CDR1 MGHDK and CDR2 SYGVNS come from the germline V gene. V shed 10 bases and J 5 bases; nucleotides not matched to a gene: 14. This CDR3 comprises 15 residues.

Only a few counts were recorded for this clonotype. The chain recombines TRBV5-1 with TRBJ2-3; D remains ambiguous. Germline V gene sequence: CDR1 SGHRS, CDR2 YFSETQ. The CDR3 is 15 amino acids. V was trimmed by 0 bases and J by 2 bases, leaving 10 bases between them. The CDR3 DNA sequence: TGCGCCAGCAGCTTGGTACAGTCGGTCACAGATACGCAGTATTTT. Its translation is CASSLVQSVTDTQYF.

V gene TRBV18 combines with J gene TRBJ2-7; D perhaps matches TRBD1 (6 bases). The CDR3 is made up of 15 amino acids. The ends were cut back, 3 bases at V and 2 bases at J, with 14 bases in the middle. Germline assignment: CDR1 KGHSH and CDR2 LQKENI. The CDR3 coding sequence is TGTGCCAGCTCACCGAGGATAGACAGGACCTACGAGCAGTACTTC. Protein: CASSPRIDRTYEQYF.

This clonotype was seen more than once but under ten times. CDR3: CASSLGNDWETQYF. CDR3 in DNA: TGCGCCAGCAGCTTGGGTAATGACTGGGAGACCCAGTACTTC. The genes are TRBV5-1 and TRBJ2-5; no reliable D call. The germline V and J ends were trimmed by 0 bases and 5 bases, with 11 bases remaining between them. CDR1 and CDR2 (germline): SGHRS, YFSETQ. The CDR3 extends over 14 amino acids. Based on the CDR3 plus reference TRBV5-1 and TRBJ2-5, the full variable domain is KAGVTQTPRYLIKTRGQQVTLSCSPISGHRSVSWYQQTPGQGLQFLFEYFSETQRNKGNFPGRFSGRQFSNSRSEMNVSTLELGDSALYLCASSLGNDWETQYFGPGTRLLVL.